This record looks at one T cell receptor beta chain sequence and its context. These data belong to a study of T-cell reconstitution after alpha-beta-depleted transplantation in children. The TCRbeta library was prepared with unique molecular identifiers. TCRdb passed the PCR reads through MiXCR, listing each CDR3 protein once. The table has fewer than 1 million distinct CDR3 sequences, 16% seen once; the top ten hold roughly 5%. Sequencing used PBMCs, mostly from graft donor cells, obtained 360 days after TCRalphabeta/CD19-depleted stem cell transplant. The receptor was isolated from a male patient younger than 18 who had a stem cell transplant for acute lymphoblastic leukemia, so the T cells may come from the graft donor.

The CDR3, as DNA: TGTGCCAGCAGCCCACCTCCAGGGGCAGAGGACACTGAAGCTTTCTTT. Translation gives CASSPPPGAEDTEAFF. The rearrangement joins TRBV11-2 to TRBJ1-1; D is possibly TRBD1 (6 bases). Trimming took 5 bases from V and 3 from J, leaving 19 bases between them. The CDR3 sequence is 16 residues long. Germline-derived CDR1 and CDR2 are SGHAT and FQNNGV. The full variable domain, rest sourced from reference TRBV11-2 and TRBJ1-1, is EAGVAQSPRYKIIEKRQSVAFWCNPISGHATLYWYQQILGQGPKLLIQFQNNGVVDDSQLPKDRFSAERLKGVDSTLKIQPAKLEDSAVYLCASSPPPGAEDTEAFFGQGTRLTVV.